This TCR beta chain emerged from a study of early T cells in non-severe SARS-CoV-2 infection (dated by TCRdb to the early 2020s). At the level of the whole study: Because TCR sequencing relied on bulk RNA taken from unsorted whole blood, pairing of alpha and beta chains was not possible. Here is what the overall study found, with its caveats: Matching against VDJdb was skewed toward anti-spike CD8 responses, likely underestimated virus-specific expansions, and missed private and CD4 specificities.

This clonotype was seen at least ten times. Its antigen is unknown. Base-call qualities are not available, and no considerably larger clone is one nucleotide away. The method behind the library was 5' RACE. Sequencing took place on a NextSeq 500. In the TCR library protocol, unique molecular identifiers were attached to individual cDNA molecules to correct for PCR bias and sequencing error. Both TCR alpha and beta chains were sequenced, and tight co-correlation was observed between alpha and beta sequence abundances in each sample. The original pipeline was this. Decombinator V4 was used to perform V gene, J gene and CDR3 annotation of TCR sequences. TCRs were defined as expanded if a significant change between any two time points was detected under a Poisson model with p below 0.0001. TCR abundances were normalised to the total number of TCRs sequenced per sample and expressed as counts per million. TRAV1-2 paired with TRAJ12, TRAJ20 or TRAJ33 defined MAIT TCRs, while TRAV10 paired with TRAJ18 defined iNKT TCRs. VDJdb, accessed on 1 November 2021, was searched for TCRs annotated for CMV, EBV and SARS-CoV-2, and TCRs annotated for more than one antigen were excluded. Clones were called with MiXCR by TCRdb after fastp trimmed the public reads at Q25, and only in-frame beta chains were retained. CDR3 protein duplicates are merged, each entry listing the most common genes and DNA. For this entry, the V and J calls and clone size follow TCRdb and not the study's own pipeline. Here the sample has 30,000 to 40,000 distinct CDR3 sequences; around 4.1% occur a single time. The biggest ten clones account for 5.5% to 6% of the sample.

Ends trimmed: V by 6 bases, J by 5 bases; bases unmatched to a gene: 18. CDR1 and CDR2 were assigned from the germline V gene (reference sequence) as DFQATT and SNEGSKA. The CDR3 runs 17 residues from the cysteine to the phenylalanine. This entry keeps only the CDR3 DNA: 51 bases, framed from base 1. The study was a case-control design nested within a healthcare worker cohort in London, UK, with weekly nasopharyngeal swab PCR tests and blood sampling. Between 23 and 31 March 2020, the week of the UK lockdown, healthcare workers were enrolled and then followed up weekly for as long as 16 weeks. The sequencing sample was made of whole blood. The rearrangement combines TRBV20-1 with TRBJ2-2, and TRBD1 aligns with 7 junction nucleotides. The TCR originated in an adult who was a healthcare worker with PCR-confirmed SARS-CoV-2 infection or an uninfected control (not recorded which). The CDR3 here reads CSATGRNRGYSTGELFF. The DNA is TGCAGTGCCACAGGGCGCAACAGGGGCTATTCTACCGGGGAGCTGTTTTTT.